What follows is one T cell receptor (beta chain) and its context. PCR involved 60 Vbeta and 13 Jbeta primers. The method was immunoSEQ multiplex PCR; TCRdb's version includes in-frame clones alone and lacks a portion of them. There are under 150,000 clones in the sample; around 80% occur only once, and just over 8.5% lies in the top ten. The data were taken from a study of cytomegalovirus exposure and HLA in healthy donors. Trimming cost V 0 bases and J 8 bases, with 17 bases left between them. This CDR3 has 15 amino acids. Germline-derived CDR1 and CDR2 are SGHDT and YYEEEE. The specimen sequenced was PBMCs. This clonotype originated in a woman between 50 and 59 years old in good health and CMV-seropositive. The rearrangement uses TRBV5-6 and TRBJ1-2; possible D gene TRBD1, 6 bases. CDR3 residues: CASSLGSGTGKGYTF. DNA for the CDR3: TGTGCCAGCAGCTTGGGCTCGGGAACAGGGAAAGGCTACACCTTC.